The T cell receptor (beta chain) under discussion was sequenced for a study of siplizumab effects on memory and regulatory T cells. Study-level points and caveats: Naive T cells looked more diverse than memory cells and looked like major alloresponse contributors.

A remark on this clone: Its antigen is undetermined.

The method was immunoSEQ multiplex PCR; TCRdb's version includes in-frame clones alone and lacks a portion of them. The sample holds more than 85,000 clones, 94% seen once. The trim removed 1 base at V and 7 bases at J, leaving 8 bases unmatched. Germline V gene data show CDR1 as SGHTA and CDR2 as FQGNSA. The CDR3 runs to 16 residues. Source material: Tregs sorted from blood. The TCR originated in a human donor in good health. This chain uses TRBV7-2 with TRBJ2-5, with TRBD2 matching 11 bases. The CDR3 DNA follows: TGTGCCAGCAGCTTAGTTGGGACTAGCGGCAAGGGGACCCAGTACTTC. Protein product: CASSLVGTSGKGTQYF.